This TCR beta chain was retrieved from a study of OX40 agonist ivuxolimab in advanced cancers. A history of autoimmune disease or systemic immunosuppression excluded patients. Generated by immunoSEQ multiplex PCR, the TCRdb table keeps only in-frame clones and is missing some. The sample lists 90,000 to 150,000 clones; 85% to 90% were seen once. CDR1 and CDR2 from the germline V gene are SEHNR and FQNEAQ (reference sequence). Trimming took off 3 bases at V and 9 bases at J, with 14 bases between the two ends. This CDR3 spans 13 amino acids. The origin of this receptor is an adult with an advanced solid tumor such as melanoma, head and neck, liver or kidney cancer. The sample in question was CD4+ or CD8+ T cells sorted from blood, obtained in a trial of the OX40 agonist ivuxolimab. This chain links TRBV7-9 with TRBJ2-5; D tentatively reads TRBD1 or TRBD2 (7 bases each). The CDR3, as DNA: TGTGCCAGCAGCTTGACAGGGCTAGCGGCCCAGTACTTC. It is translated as CASSLTGLAAQYF.